A single sample is the source of the 22 T cell receptor beta chains below, sequenced in a study of blood T cell repertoires in COVID-19. Some clones are missing from TCRdb's copy, which holds only in-frame ones; the method was immunoSEQ multiplex PCR. The sample lists 95,000 to 150,000 clones; 82% were seen once. Sequencing used peripheral blood. These receptors all stem from a woman in her sixties or seventies with acute or convalescent COVID-19.

The chain combines TRBV6-4 with TRBJ2-1; 10 nucleotides agree with TRBD2. The CDR3 contains 15 residues. Germline CDR1 MRHNA, CDR2 SNTAGT. Losses at the gene ends were 4 bases for V and 7 bases for J; bases not matched to a gene: 7. The chain's CDR3 is CASSASGGAGNEQFF. The DNA for the CDR3 is TGTGCCAGCAGTGCAAGCGGGGGGGCTGGGAATGAGCAGTTCTTC.

The chain uses TRBV5-1 and TRBJ1-2; 8 bases are a match to TRBD1. The CDR3 consists of 14 residues. Germline CDR1 and CDR2: SGHRS and YFSETQ. Trimming removed 4 bases from V and 7 bases from J; junction bases left unmatched: 9. CDR3 nucleotides: TGCGCCAGCAGCACCGGACAGGGTATAGGTGGCTACACCTTC. Translation: CASSTGQGIGGYTF.

The chain combines TRBV18 with TRBJ1-1; 7 bases are a match to TRBD1. The CDR3 has 14 residues. Germline loops: CDR1 KGHSH, CDR2 LQKENI. With 2 bases clipped from V and 6 bases from J, the junction kept 6 bases outside the gene matches. CDR3 coding DNA: TGTGCCAGCTCACCAAACGCAGGGGGTTCTGAAGCTTTCTTT. Translated, it gives CASSPNAGGSEAFF.

This clone was seen more than once but under ten times. This chain joins TRBV6-2 or TRBV6-3 and TRBJ1-2; TRBD1 might be the D (6 bases). Deletions cut 6 bases from V and 4 bases from J, with 15 bases between. Germline assignment: CDR1 MNHEY and CDR2 SVGEGT. There are 14 residues in the CDR3. The CDR3 coding sequence is TGTGCCAGCAGCCCCTTACGGGACACCTATGGCTACACCTTC. It specifies CASSPLRDTYGYTF.

The CDR3 spells CASTTLETQYF. As DNA, the CDR3 is TGTGCCAGCACCACTTTGGAGACCCAGTACTTC. The rearrangement uses TRBV7-8 and TRBJ2-5; D call uncertain. In germline, CDR1 is SGHVS, CDR2 FQNEAQ. Trimming removed 7 bases at V and 5 bases at J, with 8 bases between. This CDR3 region has 11 residues.

This chain connects TRBV7-8 to TRBJ1-2; D call uncertain. The V gene's germline CDR1 is SGHVS and CDR2 FQNEAQ. The CDR3 is 13 amino acids. Deletions cut 6 bases from V and 7 bases from J, with 15 bases between. In DNA, the CDR3 is TGTGCCAGCAGTCTTATTCGGGAGGGTGGCTACACCTTC. This sequence encodes CASSLIREGGYTF. Filled out from reference TRBV7-8 and TRBJ1-2, the complete variable domain reads GAGVSQSPRYKVAKRGQDVALRCDPISGHVSLFWYQQALGQGPEFLTYFQNEAQLDKSGLPSDRFFAERPEGSVSTLKIQRTQQEDSAVYLCASSLIREGGYTFGSGTRLTVV.

The rearrangement uses TRBV6-5 and TRBJ1-1, with D possibly being TRBD1 (5 bases). Germline V CDR1 and CDR2: MNHEY, SVGAGI. This CDR3 comprises 13 residues. V dropped 6 bases and J dropped 10 bases, with 18 bases sitting between them. The CDR3 here is CASRIRGGDPAFF. The DNA for the CDR3 is TGTGCCAGCAGAATTAGGGGAGGGGATCCAGCTTTCTTT.

The V gene is TRBV12-3 or TRBV12-4, the J gene TRBJ1-5; TRBD1 agrees at 8 bases. The CDR3 totals 13 residues. Losses at the gene ends were 1 base for V and 9 bases for J; bases not matched to a gene: 2. The CDR3 loop reads CASSLVDRGPQHF. CDR3 DNA: TGTGCCAGCAGTTTAGTTGACAGGGGGCCCCAGCATTTT.

The V and J genes are TRBV7-3 and TRBJ2-5; D remains unclear. The CDR3 sequence is 15 residues long. The V end was cut by 1 base, the J end by 1 base, with 10 bases between. Germline V lookup: CDR1 SGHTA, CDR2 FQGTGA. The CDR3 sequence: CASSLSGLPQETQYF. The CDR3, as DNA: TGTGCCAGCAGCTTAAGCGGTCTGCCCCAAGAGACCCAGTACTTC.

The chain carries TRBV6-2 or TRBV6-3 and TRBJ2-3; TRBD2 agrees at 8 bases. CDR3 length equals 12 residues. V lost 5 bases and J lost 15; bases outside the gene matches: 10. Germline loops: CDR1 MNHEY, CDR2 SVGEGT. The CDR3 is CASSLVAGYFYF. The CDR3 bases are TGTGCCAGCAGTCTCGTAGCGGGGTATTTTTATTTT.

The chain uses TRBV6-4 and TRBJ2-7; TRBD1 agrees at 10 bases. The ends lost 5 bases at V and 3 bases at J; junction bases unmatched: 1. The CDR3 covers 13 residues. Germline V gene lookup returns CDR1 MRHNA and CDR2 SNTAGT. The CDR3 region is CASSRDRGYEQYF. The CDR3 nucleotides are TGTGCCAGCAGTAGGGACAGGGGCTACGAGCAGTACTTC.

The genes are TRBV11-3 and TRBJ1-1; tentative D call: TRBD1 (5 bases). V dropped 6 bases and J dropped 1 base, with 12 bases sitting between them. In germline, CDR1 is SGHNT, CDR2 YENEEA. The length of the CDR3 is 14 residues. CDR3 sequence (DNA): TGTGCCAGCAGTATAGGGGTCCCGAACACTGAAGCTTTCTTT. It specifies CASSIGVPNTEAFF. Based on the CDR3 plus reference TRBV11-3 and TRBJ1-1, the full variable domain is EAGVVQSPRYKIIEKKQPVAFWCNPISGHNTLYWYLQNLGQGPELLIRYENEEAVDDSQLPKDRFSAERLKGVDSTLKIQPAELGDSAVYLCASSIGVPNTEAFFGQGTRLTVV.

J is TRBJ1-2 and V is TRBV19; TRBD1 is a possible D gene (5 bases). This CDR3 comprises 13 residues. V shed 3 bases and J shed 7 bases, with 12 bases lying between them. Germline CDR1 is LNHDA and CDR2 is SQIVND (reference sequence). The CDR3 DNA follows: TGTGCCAGTAGTATGAGGAGGGGTGGTGGCTACACCTTC. Translation gives CASSMRRGGGYTF. Supplemented by reference TRBV19 and TRBJ1-2, the full variable domain reads DGGITQSPKYLFRKEGQNVTLSCEQNLNHDAMYWYRQDPGQGLRLIYYSQIVNDFQKGDIAEGYSVSREKKESFPLTVTSAQKNPTAFYLCASSMRRGGGYTFGSGTRLTVV.

The chain couples TRBV4-1 to TRBJ1-4, with D unresolved. The CDR3 consists of 15 residues. The V gene's germline CDR1 is MGHRA and CDR2 YSYEKL. Trimming shortened V by 0 bases and J by 3 bases, and 8 bases separated the two germline ends. The CDR3 region is CASSQEAQPNEKLFF. The CDR3 region has the DNA TGCGCCAGCAGCCAAGAGGCCCAACCTAATGAAAAACTGTTTTTT.

This chain joins TRBV28 and TRBJ1-2; D remains unclear. The V gene's germline CDR1 is MDHEN and CDR2 SYDVKM. This CDR3 is 13 amino acids long. Trimming stripped 5 bases from V and 7 bases from J, with 14 bases between. DNA for the CDR3: TGTGCCAGCAGTGTCGACGGAGCCGCTGGCTACACCTTC. It codes for CASSVDGAAGYTF.

The J gene is TRBJ2-3, the V gene TRBV13, with D possibly being TRBD1 (5 bases). This CDR3 spans 17 amino acids. The V gene's germline CDR1 is PRHDT and CDR2 FYEKMQ (reference sequence). V dropped 0 bases and J dropped 2 bases, with 15 bases sitting between them. CDR3 sequence (DNA): TGTGCCAGCAGCTTAGGCCCCAGGGCCTCTTTCACAGATACGCAGTATTTT. Protein: CASSLGPRASFTDTQYF.

This clone was seen more than once but under ten times. The rearrangement links TRBV5-4 to TRBJ1-1; D perhaps matches TRBD1 (6 bases). CDR1 is SGHNT and CDR2 is YYREEE in the germline V gene (reference sequence). V lost 3 bases, J lost 4 bases, and 13 bases lay in between. The CDR3 covers 14 residues. DNA of the CDR3: TGTGCCAGCAGCTCTACAGGGTACCGCACTGAAGCTTTCTTT. It translates to CASSSTGYRTEAFF.

The V call is TRBV5-6, the J call TRBJ2-2; D perhaps matches TRBD2 (5 bases). Germline V gene lookup returns CDR1 SGHDT and CDR2 YYEEEE. The CDR3 length is 13 residues. The germline V and J ends were trimmed by 5 bases and 5 bases, with 10 bases remaining between them. CDR3 loop: CASSKRETGELFF. CDR3 sequence (DNA): TGTGCCAGCAGTAAAAGGGAGACCGGGGAGCTGTTTTTT. The variable domain in full, completed from reference TRBV5-6 and TRBJ2-2, reads DAGVTQSPTHLIKTRGQQVTLRCSPKSGHDTVSWYQQALGQGPQFIFQYYEEEERQRGNFPDRFSGHQFPNYSSELNVNALLLGDSALYLCASSKRETGELFFGEGSRLTVL.

This chain links TRBV7-2 with TRBJ1-6, with no clear D. The germline V and J ends were trimmed by 2 bases and 7 bases, with 9 bases remaining between them. This CDR3 comprises 14 residues. Germline V gene lookup returns CDR1 SGHTA and CDR2 FQGNSA. This chain's CDR3 is CASSLPTENSPLHF. The CDR3 bases are TGTGCCAGCAGCTTACCGACTGAGAATTCACCCCTCCACTTT.

The rearrangement links TRBV5-4 to TRBJ1-1; TRBD1 is a possible D gene (5 bases). Germline V gene data show CDR1 as SGHNT and CDR2 as YYREEE (reference sequence). Trimming removed 3 bases at V and 6 bases at J, with 12 bases between. The CDR3 contains 13 residues. The CDR3 loop is CASSSGGDAEAFF. DNA for the CDR3: TGTGCCAGCAGCTCGGGGGGTGACGCTGAAGCTTTCTTT.

This clone occurred a few times. This chain joins TRBV5-1 and TRBJ2-2; D may be TRBD1 (6 bases). The V gene lost 2 bases and the J gene lost 5 bases, with 7 bases spanning the gap. Germline V CDR1 and CDR2: SGHRS, YFSETQ. The CDR3 is 13 residues long. The CDR3: CASSFRGTGELFF. CDR3 coding DNA: TGCGCCAGCAGCTTCAGGGGTACCGGGGAGCTGTTTTTT.

The J gene is TRBJ1-6, the V gene TRBV19; D perhaps matches TRBD1 (6 bases). V lost 6 bases and J lost 9, with 18 bases in between. The CDR3 runs 15 residues. Germline loops: CDR1 LNHDA, CDR2 SQIVND (reference sequence). The CDR3 region has the DNA TGTGCCAGTAGGTCGCTGGCCAGGGGAGTTTCACCCCTCCACTTT. It translates to CASRSLARGVSPLHF.